This T cell receptor beta chain was profiled in a study of T cell responses to AZD1222 COVID-19 vaccine. TCRdb keeps only in-frame clones here, not all; method: immunoSEQ multiplex PCR. The sample includes around 100,000 clones, roughly 91% of them seen just once. V was pared by 3 bases and J by 7 bases, with 19 bases between. There are 15 residues in the CDR3. Germline CDR1 and CDR2: SEHNR and FQNEAQ (reference sequence). This clone was seen a few times. Its antigen is currently unknown. Regarding the study as a whole: Just a handful of people given AZD1222 tested seropositive at baseline. Spike-specific TCR breadth and depth were elevated following two AZD1222 doses. There were mostly white British donors and more females than males, and clonal diversity was possibly underestimated. Among vaccine-associated CD4 TCRs, coverage spanned spike, with dominance at 160-218 and 743-854.

The V and J genes are TRBV7-9 and TRBJ2-7; the D gene is possibly TRBD1 (6 bases). Specimen: peripheral blood, collected on day 0 of AZD1222 vaccination. The receptor comes from an adult in good health. This CDR3 reads CASSFSERSQGEQYF. CDR3 bases: TGTGCCAGCAGCTTCTCCGAGCGGTCCCAGGGGGAGCAGTACTTC.